The present TCR beta chain was sequenced within a study of blood T cell repertoires in COVID-19. Looking at the study overall: Sites across the United States, Italy and Spain contributed samples from acute and convalescent COVID-19. In each case, the material was cDNA or gDNA derived from T cells, B-cell-depleted T cells, or PBMCs.

Authors' data handling: Estimation of nucleated cell counts relied on the amplification of reference gene primers. The data were produced by immunoSEQ multiplex PCR, yet TCRdb's version contains in-frame clones alone and is incomplete. V and J calls and clone size are given by that table; D and trimming were obtained from the DNA. The sample lists under 350,000 clones, about 89% occurring once. As for this clone: This specimen includes other DNA sequences encoding the same CDR3.

V lost 0 bases and J lost 0, with 5 bases in between. The CDR3 covers 13 residues. From germline, CDR1 is GTSNPN and CDR2 SVGIG (reference sequence). The sequenced sample was peripheral blood. V is TRBV30 and J is TRBJ1-1; the D is unclear. This clonotype was obtained from a man aged 35-49 years with acute or convalescent COVID-19. The CDR3 region has the DNA TGTGCCTGGAGTGTCGGTTTGAACACTGAAGCTTTCTTT. It codes for CAWSVGLNTEAFF.